A selection of T cell receptor beta chains follows, all from one sample in a study of cytomegalovirus exposure and HLA in healthy donors. TCRdb's table, derived via immunoSEQ multiplex PCR, lists solely in-frame clones and lacks some. The table includes about 84,000 clones, more than 50% detected once. Sequencing was performed on PBMCs. These receptors were collected from a middle-aged woman in good health and CMV-seropositive. Both conserved end residues are part of each CDR3. A D gene is named only where the DNA matches it firmly. Not all rows give a size; the values are once, few, many and, for expanded clones, a class.

size	V	D	J	CDR3	DNA
.	TRBV28	TRBD1	TRBJ1-1	CASPAPGGNTEAFF	TGTGCCAGTCCCGCCCCAGGGGGGAACACTGAAGCTTTCTTT
.	TRBV6-4	.	TRBJ1-1	CASSPRPNTEAFF	TGTGCCAGCAGCCCCCGTCCGAACACTGAAGCTTTCTTT
few	TRBV2	TRBD1	TRBJ2-7	CASRTPQGASYEQYF	TGTGCCAGCAGAACCCCCCAGGGGGCGTCCTACGAGCAGTACTTC
.	TRBV7-2	TRBD1	TRBJ2-3	CASSRQGPADTQYF	TGTGCCAGCAGCAGACAGGGTCCGGCAGATACGCAGTATTTT
once	TRBV27	.	TRBJ2-1	CASRLTLSSNEQFF	TGTGCCAGCAGACTAACCCTAAGCTCCAATGAGCAGTTCTTC
.	TRBV7-2	TRBD2	TRBJ2-3	CASSYTSGSGADTQYF	TGTGCCAGCAGCTATACTAGCGGGAGTGGGGCAGATACGCAGTATTTT
.	TRBV7-2	TRBD1	TRBJ1-2	CASSLGTGGNGYTF	TGTGCCAGCAGCTTAGGGACAGGGGGCAATGGCTACACCTTC
.	TRBV28	.	TRBJ1-2	CASSFTGNYGYTF	TGTGCCAGCAGTTTCACAGGGAACTATGGCTACACCTTC
.	TRBV28	.	TRBJ1-1	CASSLRTEAFF	TGTGCCAGCAGTTTGAGAACTGAAGCTTTCTTT
once	TRBV28	TRBD2	TRBJ2-1	CASKTSGEYNEQFF	TGTGCCAGCAAGACTAGCGGAGAGTACAATGAGCAGTTCTTC
.	TRBV5-1	TRBD1	TRBJ1-6	CASSLFQGDSPLHF	TGCGCCAGCAGCTTGTTTCAGGGGGACTCACCCCTCCACTTT
.	TRBV19	TRBD1	TRBJ1-2	CASKMVGGYYGYTF	TGTGCCAGTAAGATGGTAGGGGGCTACTATGGCTACACCTTC
.	TRBV19	.	TRBJ2-3	CASSIGPRDTQYF	TGTGCCAGTAGTATAGGCCCCAGAGATACGCAGTATTTT
.	TRBV7-2	TRBD2	TRBJ2-2	CASSLGHGGRTGELFF	TGTGCCAGCAGCTTAGGACACGGGGGGAGGACCGGGGAGCTGTTTTTT
.	TRBV11-2	TRBD2	TRBJ2-7	CASSLQLAGASGDEQYF	TGTGCCAGCAGCTTGCAGCTAGCGGGAGCGAGTGGAGACGAGCAGTACTTC
.	TRBV28	.	TRBJ1-1	CASSPTFGAEAFF	TGTGCCAGCAGTCCAACCTTCGGGGCTGAAGCTTTCTTT
few	TRBV7-8	.	TRBJ2-1	CASSLARGNLGTQKYNEQFF	TGTGCCAGCAGCTTAGCGCGGGGAAATCTTGGGACCCAGAAATACAATGAGCAGTTCTTC
.	TRBV5-6	.	TRBJ2-5	CASRQEFQETQYF	TGTGCCAGCCGACAGGAATTCCAAGAGACCCAGTACTTC
few	TRBV6-5	.	TRBJ2-4	CASSYSRSSDIQYF	TGTGCCAGCAGTTACTCGAGGTCATCGGACATTCAGTACTTC
.	TRBV19	.	TRBJ1-2	CASSKQGDGYTF	TGTGCCAGTAGTAAACAGGGTGATGGCTACACCTTC
.	TRBV19	.	TRBJ2-5	CASSQNPLASETQYF	TGTGCCAGTAGCCAAAACCCTCTAGCGTCGGAGACCCAGTACTTC
.	TRBV28	.	TRBJ1-4	CASSLPAVLMEEKLFF	TGTGCCAGCAGTCTACCTGCTGTGCTTATGGAGGAAAAACTGTTTTTT
.	TRBV28	.	TRBJ1-2	CASRRDQDRVYGYTF	TGTGCCAGCAGGCGGGATCAAGACAGAGTTTATGGCTACACCTTC
few	TRBV2	.	TRBJ2-3	CASGPPARGTQYF	TGTGCCAGCGGCCCCCCTGCGCGCGGTACGCAGTATTTT
.	TRBV18	TRBD2	TRBJ2-1	CASSPLIAGDNEQFF	TGTGCCAGCTCACCACTTATAGCGGGAGACAATGAGCAGTTCTTC
once	TRBV28	.	TRBJ2-7	CASRYGQSYEQYF	TGTGCCAGCAGGTATGGACAGTCCTACGAGCAGTACTTC
.	TRBV15	TRBD2	TRBJ2-7	CATSRDGGGSSYEQYF	TGTGCCACCAGCAGAGATGGCGGGGGTAGCTCCTACGAGCAGTACTTC
.	TRBV6-5	.	TRBJ1-3	CASSPDSGGNTIYF	TGTGCCAGCAGCCCTGATTCGGGAGGAAACACCATATATTTT
.	TRBV11-2	.	TRBJ2-3	CASSLDGALDYNTDTQYF	TGTGCCAGCAGCTTAGATGGAGCCCTCGACTATAACACAGATACGCAGTATTTT